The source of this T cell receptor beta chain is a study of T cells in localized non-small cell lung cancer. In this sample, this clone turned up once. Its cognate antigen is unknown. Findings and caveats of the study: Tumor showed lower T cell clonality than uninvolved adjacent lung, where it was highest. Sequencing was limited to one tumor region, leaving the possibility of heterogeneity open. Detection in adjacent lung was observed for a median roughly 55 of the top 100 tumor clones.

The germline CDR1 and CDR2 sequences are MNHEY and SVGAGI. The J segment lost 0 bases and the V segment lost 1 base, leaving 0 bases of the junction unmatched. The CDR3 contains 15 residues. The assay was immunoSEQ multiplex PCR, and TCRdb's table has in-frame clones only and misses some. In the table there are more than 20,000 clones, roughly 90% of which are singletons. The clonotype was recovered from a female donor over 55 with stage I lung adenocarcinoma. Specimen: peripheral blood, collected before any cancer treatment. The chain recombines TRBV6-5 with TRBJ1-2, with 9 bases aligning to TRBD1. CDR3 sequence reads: CASSYYRGPNYGYTF. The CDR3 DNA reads TGTGCCAGCAGTTACTACAGGGGGCCTAACTATGGCTACACCTTC.